This TCR beta chain was obtained from a study of identifying expanded T cells in peripheral blood. General study results and limits: Differentially abundant clones: around 1.2 between replicates, approximately 15 at approximately 13 days, 19 to 20 at four.

This clone occurred once. Its antigen is not identified. The assay was immunoSEQ multiplex PCR, and TCRdb's table has in-frame clones only and misses some. The data show about 54,000 clones, more than 70% seen once. There are 15 residues in the CDR3. The germline V gene has CDR1 GTSNPN and CDR2 SVGIG (reference sequence). V dropped 1 base and J dropped 1; count of bases not matched to a gene: 6. The sequence derives from a person between 18 and 69 years old in good health. The chain links TRBV30 to TRBJ2-5, with 7 bases matching TRBD1. The sequencing sample was made of blood. CDR3 region: CAWSGGQEVQETQYF. CDR3 in DNA: TGTGCCTGGAGTGGAGGACAGGAGGTCCAAGAGACCCAGTACTTC. The variable domain in full, with the rest retrieved from reference TRBV30 and TRBJ2-5, is SQTIHQWPATLVQPVGSPLSLECTVEGTSNPNLYWYRQAAGRGLQLLFYSVGIGQISSEVPQNLSASRPQDRQFILSSKKLLLSDSGFYLCAWSGGQEVQETQYFGPGTRLLVL.